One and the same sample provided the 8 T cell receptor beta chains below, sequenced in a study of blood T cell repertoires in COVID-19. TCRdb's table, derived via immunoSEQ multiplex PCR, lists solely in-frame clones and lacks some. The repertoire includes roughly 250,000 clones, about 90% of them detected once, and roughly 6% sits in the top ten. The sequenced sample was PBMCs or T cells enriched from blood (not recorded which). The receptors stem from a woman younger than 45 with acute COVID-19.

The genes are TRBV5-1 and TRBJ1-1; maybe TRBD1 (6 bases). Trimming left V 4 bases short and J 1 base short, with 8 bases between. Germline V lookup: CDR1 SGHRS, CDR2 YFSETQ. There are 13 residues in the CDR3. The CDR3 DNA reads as TGCGCCAGCAGCACGGGACAGAACACTGAAGCTTTCTTT. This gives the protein CASSTGQNTEAFF.

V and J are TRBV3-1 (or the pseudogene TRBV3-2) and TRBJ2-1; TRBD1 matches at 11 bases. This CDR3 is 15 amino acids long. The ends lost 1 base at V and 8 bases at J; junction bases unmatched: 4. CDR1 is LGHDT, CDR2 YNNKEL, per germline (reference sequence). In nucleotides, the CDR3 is TGTGCCAGCAGCCAAGGGGACAGGGGGAGGCATGAGCAGTTCTTC. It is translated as CASSQGDRGRHEQFF.

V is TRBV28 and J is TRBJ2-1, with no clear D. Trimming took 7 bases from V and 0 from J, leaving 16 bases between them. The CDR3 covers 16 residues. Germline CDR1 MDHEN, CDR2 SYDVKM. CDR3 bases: TGTGCCAGCACCCCCCGACGGAGTAACTCCTACAATGAGCAGTTCTTC. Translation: CASTPRRSNSYNEQFF.

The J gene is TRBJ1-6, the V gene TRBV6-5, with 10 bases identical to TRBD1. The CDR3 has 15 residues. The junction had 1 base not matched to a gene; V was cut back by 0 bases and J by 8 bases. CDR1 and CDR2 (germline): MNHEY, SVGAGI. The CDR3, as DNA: TGTGCCAGCAGTTACTCGACAGGGGGCCATTCACCCCTCCACTTT. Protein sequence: CASSYSTGGHSPLHF.

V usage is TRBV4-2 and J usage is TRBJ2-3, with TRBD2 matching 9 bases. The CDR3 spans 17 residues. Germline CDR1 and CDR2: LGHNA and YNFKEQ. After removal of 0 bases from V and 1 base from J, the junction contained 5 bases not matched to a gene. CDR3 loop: CASSQDGPSGGTDTQYF. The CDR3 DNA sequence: TGTGCCAGCAGCCAAGATGGCCCTAGCGGGGGCACAGATACGCAGTATTTT.

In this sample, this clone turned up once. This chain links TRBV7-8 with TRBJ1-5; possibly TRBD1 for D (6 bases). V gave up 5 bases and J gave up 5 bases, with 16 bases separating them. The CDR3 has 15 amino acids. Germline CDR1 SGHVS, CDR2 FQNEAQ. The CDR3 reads CASSIGSDSYQPQHF. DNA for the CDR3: TGTGCCAGCAGCATCGGTTCGGACAGCTATCAGCCCCAGCATTTT.

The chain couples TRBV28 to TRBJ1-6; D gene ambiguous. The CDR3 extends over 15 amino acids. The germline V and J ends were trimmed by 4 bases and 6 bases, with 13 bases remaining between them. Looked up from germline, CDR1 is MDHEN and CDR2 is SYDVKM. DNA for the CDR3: TGTGCCAGCAGTTCCCTATCTGCGGGTAATTCACCCCTCCACTTT. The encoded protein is CASSSLSAGNSPLHF.

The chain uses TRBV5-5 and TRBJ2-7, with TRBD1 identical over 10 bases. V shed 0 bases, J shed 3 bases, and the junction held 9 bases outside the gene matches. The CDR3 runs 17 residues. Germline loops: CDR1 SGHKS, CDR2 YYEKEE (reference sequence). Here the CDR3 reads CASSLGVVGQGYYEQYF. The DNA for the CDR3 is TGTGCCAGCAGCTTGGGGGTGGTGGGACAGGGGTACTACGAGCAGTACTTC.